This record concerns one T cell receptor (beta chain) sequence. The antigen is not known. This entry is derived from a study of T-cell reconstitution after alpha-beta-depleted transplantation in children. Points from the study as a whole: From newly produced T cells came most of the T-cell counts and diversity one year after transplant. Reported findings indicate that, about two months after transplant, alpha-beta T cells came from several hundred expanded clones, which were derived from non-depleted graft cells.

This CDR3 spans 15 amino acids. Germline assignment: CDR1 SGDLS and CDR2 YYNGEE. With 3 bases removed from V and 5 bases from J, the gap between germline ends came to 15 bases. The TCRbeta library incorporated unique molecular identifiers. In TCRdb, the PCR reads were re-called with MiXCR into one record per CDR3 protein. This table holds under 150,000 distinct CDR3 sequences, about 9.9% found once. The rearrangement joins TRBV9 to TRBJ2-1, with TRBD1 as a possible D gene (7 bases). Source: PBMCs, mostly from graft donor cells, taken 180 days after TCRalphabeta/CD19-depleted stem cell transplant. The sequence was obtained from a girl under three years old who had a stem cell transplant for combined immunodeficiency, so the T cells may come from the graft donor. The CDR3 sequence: CASSARGDTHNEQFF. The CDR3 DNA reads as TGTGCCAGCAGCGCCAGGGGGGACACACACAATGAGCAGTTCTTC.